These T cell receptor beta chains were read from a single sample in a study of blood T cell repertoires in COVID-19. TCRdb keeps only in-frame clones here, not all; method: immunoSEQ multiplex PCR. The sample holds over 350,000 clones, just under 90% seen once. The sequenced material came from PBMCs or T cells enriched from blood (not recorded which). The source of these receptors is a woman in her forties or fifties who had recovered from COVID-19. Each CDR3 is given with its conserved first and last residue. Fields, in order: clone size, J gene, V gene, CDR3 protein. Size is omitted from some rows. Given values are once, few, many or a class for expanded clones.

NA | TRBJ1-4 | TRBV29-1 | CSVEDPGSTNEKLFF
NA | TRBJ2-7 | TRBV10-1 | CASSWGTGAYEQYF
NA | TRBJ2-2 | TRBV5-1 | CASSPPGGPVGELFF
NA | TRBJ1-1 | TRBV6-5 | CASNLGEPNTEAFF
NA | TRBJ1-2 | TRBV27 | CASSLRYGGTGDYGYTF
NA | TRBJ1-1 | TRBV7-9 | CASSRESSRAFF
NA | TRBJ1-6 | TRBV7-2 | CATRQGLVSPLHF
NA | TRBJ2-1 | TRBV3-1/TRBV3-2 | CASSPNSGTSGDYNEQFF
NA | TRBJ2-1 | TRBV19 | CASSISLAAYNEQFF
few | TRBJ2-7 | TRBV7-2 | CASSTLATHEQYF
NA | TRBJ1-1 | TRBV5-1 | CASSLEGVAEAFF
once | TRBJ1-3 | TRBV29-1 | CSVGDKTGSVNTIYF
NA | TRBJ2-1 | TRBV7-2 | CASSSNAGLIWNEQFF
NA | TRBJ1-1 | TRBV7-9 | CASSFYGAKEAFF
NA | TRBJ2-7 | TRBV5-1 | CASSPTGNYEQYF
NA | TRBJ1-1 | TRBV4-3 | CASSQGRGATEAFF
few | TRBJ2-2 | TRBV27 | CASSLQRDGTGELFF
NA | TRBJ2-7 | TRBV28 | CASSVVGTASSYEQYF
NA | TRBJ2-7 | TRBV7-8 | CASSPLTGNNEQYF
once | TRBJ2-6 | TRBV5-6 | CASSFPRNSGANVLTF
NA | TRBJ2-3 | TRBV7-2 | CASSHELAVSTDTQYF
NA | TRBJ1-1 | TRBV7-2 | CASSLARSPEAFF
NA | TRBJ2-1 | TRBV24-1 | CATSSSDTASYNEQFF
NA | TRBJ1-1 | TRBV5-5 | CASSSGGVMNTEAFF
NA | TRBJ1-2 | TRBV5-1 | CASSIQGNGYTF
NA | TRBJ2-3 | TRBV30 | CAWSDSSLLDTQYF
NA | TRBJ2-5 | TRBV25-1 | CASSGWRRGGQETQYF
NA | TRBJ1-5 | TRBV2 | CASSDPVLTGGDNQPQHF
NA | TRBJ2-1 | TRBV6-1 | CASSEIRSGSHNEQFF
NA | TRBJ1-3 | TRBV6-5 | CASRWRASGNTIYF
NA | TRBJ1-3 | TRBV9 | CASSARGLALSGNTIYF
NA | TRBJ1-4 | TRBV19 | CASSITVATNEKLFF
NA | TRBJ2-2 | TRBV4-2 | CASSQDRGRGAGELFF
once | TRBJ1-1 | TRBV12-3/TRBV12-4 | CASSWRQGAEAFF
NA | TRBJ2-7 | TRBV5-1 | CASSLHRGDEQYF
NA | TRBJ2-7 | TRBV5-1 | CASSRTSGTVNYEQYF
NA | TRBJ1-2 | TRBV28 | CASSLRGYGYTF
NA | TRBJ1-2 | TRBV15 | CATSRDLGQGYGYTF
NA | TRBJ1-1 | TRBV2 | CASSVDTLNTEAFF
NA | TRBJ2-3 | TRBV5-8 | CASSLSGRGTGTQYF
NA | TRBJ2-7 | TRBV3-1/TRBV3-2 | CASSPRDTALYEQYF
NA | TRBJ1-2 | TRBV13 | CASSLQTENYGYTF
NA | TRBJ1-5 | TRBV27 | CASSVSTGLRGNQPQHF
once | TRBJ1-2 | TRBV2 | CASSEDSKGTYGYTF
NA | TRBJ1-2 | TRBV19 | CASSTLRGGYGYTF
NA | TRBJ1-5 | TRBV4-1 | CASSRVQGAWQPQHF
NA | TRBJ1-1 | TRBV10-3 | CAISELTETPRTEAFF
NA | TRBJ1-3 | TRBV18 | CASSPFAEFSGNTIYF
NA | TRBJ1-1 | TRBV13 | CASSLGKMALPNTEAFF
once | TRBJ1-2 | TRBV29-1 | CSATAGTGTSYGYTF
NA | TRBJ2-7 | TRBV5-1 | CASSLAPGSYEQYF
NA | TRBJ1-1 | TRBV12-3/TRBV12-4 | CASSTGSEAFF
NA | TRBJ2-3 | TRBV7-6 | CASSLRGSGGPDTQYF
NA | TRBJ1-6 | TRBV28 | CASSRQGESPLHF
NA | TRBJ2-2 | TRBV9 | CASSVESLGSITGELFF
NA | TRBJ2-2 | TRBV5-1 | CASSPTSGPTGELFF
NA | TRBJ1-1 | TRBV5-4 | CASSLASGITEAFF
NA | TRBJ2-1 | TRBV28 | CASRYWGSKSSYNEQFF
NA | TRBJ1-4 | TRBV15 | CATSRRRTGFLEKLFF